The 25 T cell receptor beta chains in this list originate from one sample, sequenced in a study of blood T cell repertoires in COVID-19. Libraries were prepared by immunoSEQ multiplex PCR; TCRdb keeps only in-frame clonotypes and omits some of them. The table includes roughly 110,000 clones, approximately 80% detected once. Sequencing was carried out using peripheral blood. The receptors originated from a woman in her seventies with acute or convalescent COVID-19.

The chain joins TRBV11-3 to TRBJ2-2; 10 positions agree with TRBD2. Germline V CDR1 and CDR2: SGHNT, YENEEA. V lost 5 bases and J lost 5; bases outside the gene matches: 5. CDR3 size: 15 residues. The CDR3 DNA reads TGTGCCAGCAGCCGCAGCGGGGGGGAGACCGGGGAGCTGTTTTTT. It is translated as CASSRSGGETGELFF. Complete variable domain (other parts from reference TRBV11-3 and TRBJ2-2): EAGVVQSPRYKIIEKKQPVAFWCNPISGHNTLYWYLQNLGQGPELLIRYENEEAVDDSQLPKDRFSAERLKGVDSTLKIQPAELGDSAVYLCASSRSGGETGELFFGEGSRLTVL.

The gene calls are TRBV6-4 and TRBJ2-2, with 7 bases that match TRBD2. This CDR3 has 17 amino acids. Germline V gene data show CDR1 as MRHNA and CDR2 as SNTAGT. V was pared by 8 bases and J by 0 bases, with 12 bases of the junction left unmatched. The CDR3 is CASRRRTSIPNTGELFF. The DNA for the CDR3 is TGTGCCAGCCGTCGGCGGACTAGTATTCCGAACACCGGGGAGCTGTTTTTT.

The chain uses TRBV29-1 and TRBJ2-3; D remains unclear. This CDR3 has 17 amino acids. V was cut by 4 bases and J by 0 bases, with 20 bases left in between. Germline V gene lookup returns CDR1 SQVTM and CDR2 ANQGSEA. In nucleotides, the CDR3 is TGCAGCGTTGTGGCGAGTGAGGTAGCTGGGAGCACAGATACGCAGTATTTT. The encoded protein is CSVVASEVAGSTDTQYF.

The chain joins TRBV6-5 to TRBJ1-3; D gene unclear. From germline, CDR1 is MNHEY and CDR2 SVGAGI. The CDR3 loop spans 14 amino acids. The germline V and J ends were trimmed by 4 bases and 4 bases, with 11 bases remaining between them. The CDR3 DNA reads TGTGCCAGCAGTTCTCCCGGGGTCGGAAACACCATATATTTT. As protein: CASSSPGVGNTIYF.

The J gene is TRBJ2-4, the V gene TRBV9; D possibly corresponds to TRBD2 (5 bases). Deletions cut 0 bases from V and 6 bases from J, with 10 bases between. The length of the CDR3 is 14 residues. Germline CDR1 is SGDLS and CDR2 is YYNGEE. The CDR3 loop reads CASSVGGSGNIQYF. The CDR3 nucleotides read TGTGCCAGCAGCGTAGGAGGGTCGGGAAACATTCAGTACTTC.

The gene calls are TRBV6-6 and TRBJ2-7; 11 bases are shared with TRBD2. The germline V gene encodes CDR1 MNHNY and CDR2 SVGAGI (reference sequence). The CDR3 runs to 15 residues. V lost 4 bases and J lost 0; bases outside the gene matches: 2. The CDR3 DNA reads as TGTGCCAGCAGTTCCACTAGCGGGAGCTCCTACGAGCAGTACTTC. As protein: CASSSTSGSSYEQYF.

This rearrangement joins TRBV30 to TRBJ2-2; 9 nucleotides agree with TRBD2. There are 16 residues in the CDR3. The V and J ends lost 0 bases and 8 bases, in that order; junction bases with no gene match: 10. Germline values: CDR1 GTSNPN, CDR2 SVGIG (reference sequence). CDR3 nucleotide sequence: TGTGCCTGGAGTGTACGTGGTAGCGGGAGATCTGGGGAGCTGTTTTTT. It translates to CAWSVRGSGRSGELFF.

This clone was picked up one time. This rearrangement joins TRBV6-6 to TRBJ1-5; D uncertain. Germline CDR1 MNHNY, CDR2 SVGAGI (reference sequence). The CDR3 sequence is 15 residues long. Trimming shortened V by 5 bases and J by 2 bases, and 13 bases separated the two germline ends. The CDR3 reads CASSPGRRGNQPQHF. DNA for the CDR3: TGTGCCAGCAGTCCCGGCCGGAGGGGCAATCAGCCCCAGCATTTT.

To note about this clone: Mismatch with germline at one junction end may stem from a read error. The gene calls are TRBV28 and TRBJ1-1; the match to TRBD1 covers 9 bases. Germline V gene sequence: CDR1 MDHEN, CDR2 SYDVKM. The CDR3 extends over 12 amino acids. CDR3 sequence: CASSQTTGGNSF. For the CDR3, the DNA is TGTGCCAGCAGTCAAACAACAGGGGGCAACTCCTTT.

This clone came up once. This CDR3 reads CASSQSRGTDTQYF. The DNA of the CDR3 is TGTGCCAGCAGCCAATCTCGGGGCACAGATACGCAGTATTTT. The gene calls are TRBV7-3 and TRBJ2-3; no clear D gene. Germline V lookup: CDR1 SGHTA, CDR2 FQGTGA. The CDR3 contains 14 residues. The V end was cut by 5 bases, the J end by 1 base, with 10 bases between.

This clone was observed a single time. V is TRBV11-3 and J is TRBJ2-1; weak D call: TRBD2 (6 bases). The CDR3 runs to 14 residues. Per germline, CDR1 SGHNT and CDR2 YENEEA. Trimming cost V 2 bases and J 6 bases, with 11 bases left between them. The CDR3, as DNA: TGTGCCAGCAGCTTAACGGGAGTGGTCAATGAGCAGTTCTTC. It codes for CASSLTGVVNEQFF.

The CDR3 here is CASSRSGQTNIQYF. The CDR3 DNA is TGCGCCAGCAGCCGGTCGGGACAGACCAACATTCAGTACTTC. This rearrangement joins TRBV5-1 to TRBJ2-4; TRBD1 matches at 7 bases. From germline, CDR1 is SGHRS and CDR2 YFSETQ. V gave up 4 bases and J gave up 7 bases; unmatched junction bases: 8. The CDR3 spans 14 residues.

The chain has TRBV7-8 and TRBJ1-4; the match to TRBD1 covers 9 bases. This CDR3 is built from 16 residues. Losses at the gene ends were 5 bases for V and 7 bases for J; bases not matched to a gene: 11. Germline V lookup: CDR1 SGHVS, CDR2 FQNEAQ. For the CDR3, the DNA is TGTGCCAGCAGCCTTAAGATGGGACAGGGAGGTGAAAAACTGTTTTTT. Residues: CASSLKMGQGGEKLFF.

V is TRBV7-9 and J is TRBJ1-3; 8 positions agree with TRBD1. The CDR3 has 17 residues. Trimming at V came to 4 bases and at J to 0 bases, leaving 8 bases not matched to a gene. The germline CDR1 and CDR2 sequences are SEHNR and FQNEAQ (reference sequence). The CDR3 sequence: CASSSGGQDRSGNTIYF. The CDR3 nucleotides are TGTGCCAGCAGCTCAGGGGGACAGGACCGCTCTGGAAACACCATATATTTT.

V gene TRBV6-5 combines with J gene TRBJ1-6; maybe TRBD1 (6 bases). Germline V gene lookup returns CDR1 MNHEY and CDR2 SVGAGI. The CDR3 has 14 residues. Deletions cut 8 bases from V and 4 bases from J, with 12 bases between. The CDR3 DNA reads TGTGCCAGCCGGACAGATATTTATAATTCACCCCTCCACTTT. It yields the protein CASRTDIYNSPLHF.

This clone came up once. CDR3 DNA sequence: TGTGCCAGCAGCCCGGACAGGTTCTATGGCTACACCTTC. Amino acids: CASSPDRFYGYTF. The V gene is TRBV7-2, the J gene TRBJ1-2, with TRBD1 matching over 7 bases. Losses at the gene ends were 5 bases for V and 4 bases for J; bases not matched to a gene: 4. The CDR3 extends over 13 amino acids. Per the germline V gene, CDR1 is SGHTA and CDR2 is FQGNSA.

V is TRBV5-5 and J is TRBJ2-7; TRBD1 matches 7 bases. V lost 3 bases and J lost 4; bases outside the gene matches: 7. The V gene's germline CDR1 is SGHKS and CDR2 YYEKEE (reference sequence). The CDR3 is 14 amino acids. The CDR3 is CASSWDSYTYEQYF. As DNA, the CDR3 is TGTGCCAGCAGCTGGGACAGCTATACGTACGAGCAGTACTTC.

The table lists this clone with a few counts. CDR3 in DNA: TGTGCCAGCAGTGAATCACAGGGTGATTATCAGCCCCAGCATTTT. Translated: CASSESQGDYQPQHF. The chain carries TRBV2 and TRBJ1-5, with D perhaps matching TRBD1 (6 bases). Trimming shortened V by 2 bases and J by 5 bases, and 13 bases separated the two germline ends. The CDR3 is 15 residues long. CDR1 is SNHLY, CDR2 FYNNEI, per germline.

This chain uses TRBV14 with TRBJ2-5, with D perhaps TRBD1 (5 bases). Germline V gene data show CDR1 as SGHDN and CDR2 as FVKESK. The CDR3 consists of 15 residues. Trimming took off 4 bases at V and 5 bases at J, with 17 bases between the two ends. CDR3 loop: CASSLRDWGLETQYF. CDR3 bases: TGTGCCAGCAGCCTCAGGGATTGGGGATTGGAGACCCAGTACTTC.

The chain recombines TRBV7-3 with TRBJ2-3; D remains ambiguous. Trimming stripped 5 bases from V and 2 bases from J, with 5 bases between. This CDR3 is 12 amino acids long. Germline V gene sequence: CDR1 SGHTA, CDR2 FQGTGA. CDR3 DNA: TGTGCCAGCAGCCCTCCCACAGATACGCAGTATTTT. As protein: CASSPPTDTQYF. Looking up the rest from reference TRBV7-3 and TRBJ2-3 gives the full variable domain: GAGVSQTPSNKVTEKGKYVELRCDPISGHTALYWYRQSLGQGPEFLIYFQGTGAADDSGLPNDRFFAVRPEGSVSTLKIQRTERGDSAVYLCASSPPTDTQYFGPGTRLTVL.

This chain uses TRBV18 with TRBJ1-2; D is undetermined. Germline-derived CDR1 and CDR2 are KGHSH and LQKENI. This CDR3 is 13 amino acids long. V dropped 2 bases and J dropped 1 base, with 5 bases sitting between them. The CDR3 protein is CASSPGSNYGYTF. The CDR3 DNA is TGTGCCAGCTCACCAGGCAGTAACTATGGCTACACCTTC.

The CDR3 loop is CASSSTGSSYNEQFF. The CDR3 DNA reads as TGTGCCAGCAGCAGCACAGGGAGCTCCTACAATGAGCAGTTCTTC. The gene calls are TRBV6-5 and TRBJ2-1, with D perhaps matching TRBD1 (6 bases). Germline CDR1 reads MNHEY; CDR2 reads SVGAGI. This CDR3 has 15 residues. The ends were cut back, 6 bases at V and 0 bases at J, with 12 bases in the middle.

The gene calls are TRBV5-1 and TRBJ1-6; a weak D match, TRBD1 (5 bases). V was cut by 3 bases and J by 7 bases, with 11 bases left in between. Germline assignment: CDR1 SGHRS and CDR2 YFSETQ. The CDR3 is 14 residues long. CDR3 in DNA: TGCGCCAGCAGCTCCACGACAGAAAATTCACCCCTCCACTTT. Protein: CASSSTTENSPLHF. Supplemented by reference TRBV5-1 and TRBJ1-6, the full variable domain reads KAGVTQTPRYLIKTRGQQVTLSCSPISGHRSVSWYQQTPGQGLQFLFEYFSETQRNKGNFPGRFSGRQFSNSRSEMNVSTLELGDSALYLCASSSTTENSPLHFGNGTRLTVT.

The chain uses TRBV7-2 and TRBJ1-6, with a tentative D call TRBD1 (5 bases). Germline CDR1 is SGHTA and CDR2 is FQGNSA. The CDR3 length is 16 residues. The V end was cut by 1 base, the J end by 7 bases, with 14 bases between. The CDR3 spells CASSLEVGRTNSPLHF. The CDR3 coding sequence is TGTGCCAGCAGCTTAGAGGTGGGGCGTACGAATTCACCCCTCCACTTT.

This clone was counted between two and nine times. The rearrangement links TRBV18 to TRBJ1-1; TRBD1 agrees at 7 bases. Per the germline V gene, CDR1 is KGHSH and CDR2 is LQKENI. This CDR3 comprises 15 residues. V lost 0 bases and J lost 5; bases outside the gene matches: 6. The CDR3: CASSPPRGGSTEAFF. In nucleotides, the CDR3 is TGTGCCAGCTCACCACCGAGAGGGGGCTCGACTGAAGCTTTCTTT. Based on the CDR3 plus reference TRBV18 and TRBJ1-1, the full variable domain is NAGVMQNPRHLVRRRGQEARLRCSPMKGHSHVYWYRQLPEEGLKFMVYLQKENIIDESGMPKERFSAEFPKEGPSILRIQQVVRGDSAAYFCASSPPRGGSTEAFFGQGTRLTVV.